The present T cell receptor beta chain was sequenced within a study of vaccination effects on CD4 cells after COVID-19. Study summary: There were a couple of convalescent patients who gave samples 16 days and one week before vaccination.

The method was immunoSEQ multiplex PCR; TCRdb's version includes in-frame clones alone and lacks a portion of them. The repertoire holds under 80,000 clones, with over 60% as singletons. Concerning this clone itself: Its antigen is as yet unknown.

Sequencing in the ViraFEST assay came after antigen-specific CD4+ T cells had been expanded with viral peptide pools, which were used to stimulate PBMC. The culture ran for around nine days, and then CD4+ T cells were isolated. According to PCR results, the person was infected with SARS-CoV-2 between March and December 2020. V was shortened by 4 bases and J by 3 bases, with 17 bases between the two germline ends. Germline CDR1 and CDR2: SGHRS and YFSETQ. The CDR3 is made up of 16 amino acids. The source of this sequence is a human donor who had a prior SARS-CoV-2 infection. The gene calls are TRBV5-1 and TRBJ1-3; the D is unclear. Sequenced material: CD4+ T cells from PBMCs cultured with HIV peptides, taken before COVID-19 vaccination. Subset indicated: HIV-1 Nef peptide pool negative control/reference culture. CDR3 region: CASSPGSPVVGNTIYF. The CDR3 DNA follows: TGCGCCAGCAGCCCGGGGTCTCCTGTTGTTGGAAACACCATATATTTT.